This entry lists 32 T cell receptor beta chains sequenced from one sample in a study of T cells in Graves' hyperthyroidism and ophthalmopathy. TCR beta CDR3 regions were amplified from RNA. Using the HTBI primer set, a first-round RT-PCR was run on the TCR CDR3. In TCRdb, the multiplex PCR reads were re-called with MiXCR into one record per CDR3 protein. The sample lists fewer than 600,000 distinct CDR3 sequences, around 13% occurring once. The sequenced sample was blood. These receptors all stem from a woman aged 35 to 49 with Graves' hyperthyroidism.

This clonotype occurred many times. The chain uses TRBV6-1 and TRBJ1-6; D is undetermined. With 2 bases removed from V and 6 bases from J, the gap between germline ends came to 8 bases. This CDR3 is built from 14 residues. CDR1 is MNHNS and CDR2 is SASEGT in the germline V gene. This CDR3 is CASSEMGGNSPLHF. DNA for the CDR3: TGTGCCAGCAGTGAAATGGGCGGTAATTCACCCCTCCACTTT.

There are many counts of this clonotype. The rearrangement joins TRBV3-1 to TRBJ1-1; unclear D gene. There are 16 residues in the CDR3. CDR1 and CDR2 from the germline V gene are LGHDT and YNNKEL (reference sequence). Deletions cut 0 bases from V and 4 bases from J, with 15 bases between. CDR3: CASSQEAGWVGTEAFF. The CDR3 DNA is TGTGCCAGCAGCCAAGAGGCGGGATGGGTAGGCACTGAAGCTTTCTTT.

Ten or more counts support this clonotype. This chain connects TRBV20-1 to TRBJ2-2; D possibly corresponds to TRBD2 (6 bases). The CDR3 has 15 amino acids. V shed 1 base and J shed 0 bases, with 9 bases lying between them. Germline lookup yields CDR1 DFQATT and CDR2 SNEGSKA (reference sequence). The chain's CDR3 is CSARVGGTNTGELFF. In DNA, the CDR3 is TGCAGTGCTAGAGTCGGGGGAACGAACACCGGGGAGCTGTTTTTT.

The rearrangement links TRBV10-3 to TRBJ2-4; D possibly corresponds to TRBD1 (6 bases). The CDR3 is made up of 14 amino acids. Germline V gene sequence: CDR1 ENHRY, CDR2 SYGVKD. Trimming removed 3 bases from V and 5 bases from J, with 11 bases in between. The CDR3 spells CAISEKGDENIQYF. In DNA form, the CDR3 reads TGTGCCATCAGTGAAAAGGGGGATGAAAACATTCAGTACTTC.

In this sample, this clonotype turned up many times. The CDR3 region has the DNA TGCAGTGCTAAAACAGGGGGCGGGGAGAAGACCCAGTACTTC. Translation: CSAKTGGGEKTQYF. The chain uses TRBV20-1 and TRBJ2-5; 9 bases agree with TRBD1. Germline-derived CDR1 and CDR2 are DFQATT and SNEGSKA (reference sequence). This CDR3 is 14 amino acids long. With 4 bases clipped from V and 6 bases from J, the junction kept 9 bases outside the gene matches.

This clonotype was picked up a small number of times. CDR3 sequence: CATSDPAGGGYEQYF. Written as DNA, the CDR3 is TGTGCCACCAGTGACCCCGCGGGGGGGGGCTACGAGCAGTACTTC. The rearrangement uses TRBV24-1 and TRBJ2-7; TRBD2 aligns across 9 bases. Unmatched junction bases numbered 6, after V lost 4 bases and J lost 3 bases. Germline V lookup: CDR1 KGHDR, CDR2 SFDVKD. This CDR3 is built from 15 residues.

This clonotype has more than one count but fewer than ten. The rearrangement uses TRBV6-1 and TRBJ1-5; a possible D gene is TRBD1 (5 bases). From germline, CDR1 is MNHNS and CDR2 SASEGT. This CDR3 contains 13 residues. With 6 bases removed from V and 5 bases from J, the gap between germline ends came to 11 bases. CDR3 sequence reads: CASSWGGHQPQHF. The CDR3 nucleotides are TGTGCCAGCAGCTGGGGCGGCCATCAGCCCCAGCATTTT.

The V gene is TRBV9, the J gene TRBJ2-1; D is undetermined. Germline V lookup: CDR1 SGDLS, CDR2 YYNGEE. Trimming removed 3 bases from V and 7 bases from J, with 11 bases in between. This CDR3 comprises 13 residues. The CDR3: CASSESSLNEQFF. The CDR3 DNA sequence: TGTGCCAGCAGCGAGTCCAGCCTGAATGAGCAGTTCTTC.

The chain recombines TRBV28 with TRBJ2-5, with a weak D call TRBD2 (6 bases). CDR1 and CDR2 from the germline V gene are MDHEN and SYDVKM. The CDR3 length is 14 residues. V was clipped by 6 bases and J by 7 bases, with 18 bases between them. CDR3 loop: CASSRTGLEGTQYF. CDR3 sequence (DNA): TGTGCCAGCAGCCGGACCGGACTGGAGGGGACCCAGTACTTC.

The gene calls are TRBV11-2 and TRBJ1-2, with 8 bases that match TRBD1. V dropped 7 bases and J dropped 3; count of bases not matched to a gene: 16. Germline loops: CDR1 SGHAT, CDR2 FQNNGV. The CDR3 consists of 17 residues. The CDR3 loop is CASILHPSGGSYYGYTF. CDR3 nucleotide sequence: TGTGCCAGCATCCTTCATCCCTCAGGGGGCTCCTACTATGGCTACACCTTC.

The genes are TRBV7-6 and TRBJ2-1; 11 bases are shared with TRBD2. Per germline, CDR1 SGHVS and CDR2 FNYEAQ. Trimming removed 1 base from V and 6 bases from J; junction bases left unmatched: 5. CDR3 length: 16 amino acids. This CDR3 is CASSLVTSGSINEQFF. The CDR3 DNA reads as TGTGCCAGCAGCTTAGTTACTAGCGGGAGTATCAATGAGCAGTTCTTC.

This clonotype was seen repeatedly, ten times or more. This rearrangement joins TRBV6-1 to TRBJ1-5; the D gene is possibly TRBD1 (5 bases). The CDR3 contains 14 residues. The germline V and J ends were trimmed by 5 bases and 6 bases, with 14 bases remaining between them. CDR1 MNHNS and CDR2 SASEGT come from the germline V gene. The CDR3 nucleotides are TGTGCCAGCAGTTCCATCACTCAGGGTCAGCCCCAGCATTTT. Translated, it gives CASSSITQGQPQHF.

This clonotype was found a few times. The chain couples TRBV6-1 to TRBJ2-5; a possible D gene is TRBD1 (6 bases). Trimming shortened V by 7 bases and J by 4 bases, and 13 bases separated the two germline ends. The CDR3 is 13 residues long. Germline V CDR1 and CDR2: MNHNS, SASEGT. CDR3 DNA sequence: TGTGCCAGCACCTACGACAGGATAGAGACCCAGTACTTC. This codes for CASTYDRIETQYF.

The V and J genes are TRBV19 and TRBJ1-4; D possibly corresponds to TRBD1 (5 bases). From germline, CDR1 is LNHDA and CDR2 SQIVND (reference sequence). The CDR3 covers 13 residues. Trimming took off 9 bases at V and 7 bases at J, with 15 bases between the two ends. The DNA of the CDR3 is TGTGCCAGCAGATCATCGAGGGGTGAAAAACTGTTTTTT. This codes for CASRSSRGEKLFF.

The gene calls are TRBV19 and TRBJ1-5; D gene ambiguous. The V gene lost 6 bases and the J gene lost 3 bases, with 12 bases spanning the gap. The CDR3 extends over 14 amino acids. Germline assignment: CDR1 LNHDA and CDR2 SQIVND (reference sequence). The CDR3 protein is CASRRVEFNQPQHF. The CDR3 region has the DNA TGTGCCAGTAGAAGGGTCGAGTTCAATCAGCCCCAGCATTTT.

The genes are TRBV29-1 and TRBJ2-5; D might be TRBD2 (6 bases). The CDR3 loop spans 17 amino acids. V gave up 3 bases and J gave up 2 bases, with 22 bases separating them. Germline V gives CDR1 SQVTM, CDR2 ANQGSEA. DNA for the CDR3: TGCAGCGTTGATGATGAAGCGGGCGATCACCAACAAGAGACCCAGTACTTC. It translates to CSVDDEAGDHQQETQYF.

This clonotype has a count of ten or more. The rearrangement links TRBV20-1 to TRBJ2-1; 9 bases match TRBD2. V dropped 0 bases and J dropped 7; count of bases not matched to a gene: 7. Germline lookup yields CDR1 DFQATT and CDR2 SNEGSKA (reference sequence). The CDR3 has 15 residues. CDR3 amino acids: CSARDRTSAWNEQFF. DNA of the CDR3: TGCAGTGCTAGAGATCGGACTAGCGCGTGGAATGAGCAGTTCTTC.

This clonotype was seen many times. The rearrangement links TRBV6-1 to TRBJ1-5; the D gene is possibly TRBD1 (5 bases). Germline values: CDR1 MNHNS, CDR2 SASEGT. V dropped 8 bases and J dropped 0 bases, with 23 bases sitting between them. The CDR3 covers 18 residues. CDR3 residues: CASYKRDSGAYSNQPQHF. The CDR3 DNA reads TGTGCCAGCTATAAAAGGGACTCGGGCGCATATAGCAATCAGCCCCAGCATTTT.

This clonotype was found many times. The rearrangement links TRBV7-2 to TRBJ2-7; 8 bases fit TRBD1. The CDR3 sequence is 14 residues long. Germline values: CDR1 SGHTA, CDR2 FQGNSA. V dropped 5 bases and J dropped 6; count of bases not matched to a gene: 9. For the CDR3, the DNA is TGTGCCAGCAGCCAGGGGGCGGGAAGGTCCGAGCAGTACTTC. Translated, it gives CASSQGAGRSEQYF.

There are many counts of this clonotype. V usage is TRBV20-1 and J usage is TRBJ2-1; 8 nucleotides agree with TRBD2. This CDR3 is built from 15 residues. Germline assignment: CDR1 DFQATT and CDR2 SNEGSKA (reference sequence). The junction had 2 bases not matched to a gene; V was cut back by 1 base and J by 0 bases. CDR3 nucleotide sequence: TGCAGTGCTAGAGGGGGGACTAGCTCCTACAATGAGCAGTTCTTC. Amino acid sequence: CSARGGTSSYNEQFF.

This clonotype was recorded at least ten times. The chain employs TRBV20-1 and TRBJ2-3; 8 bases are shared with TRBD1. CDR1 is DFQATT, CDR2 SNEGSKA, per germline (reference sequence). CDR3 size: 15 residues. The CDR3 DNA follows: TGCAGCGCCAGGGGGCTCCATGGGGCGGCAGATACGCAGTATTTT. Translating gives CSARGLHGAADTQYF.

The genes are TRBV3-1 and TRBJ2-5, with TRBD1 matching 7 bases. CDR3 size: 15 residues. In germline, CDR1 is LGHDT, CDR2 YNNKEL (reference sequence). The V segment lost 0 bases and the J segment 4 bases; nucleotides outside the gene matches: 5. Here the CDR3 DNA reads TGTGCCAGCAGCCAAGATTTCGCAGGGGGAGAGACCCAGTACTTC. This encodes CASSQDFAGGETQYF.

This clonotype was observed many times. The chain has TRBV10-2 and TRBJ2-3, with TRBD2 matching over 12 bases. The CDR3 contains 18 residues. V dropped 2 bases and J dropped 3; count of bases not matched to a gene: 9. CDR1 WSHSY and CDR2 SAAADI come from the germline V gene. The CDR3 DNA sequence: TGCGCCAGCAGTGAGCAAATATCTAGCGGGAGGGTTACAGATACGCAGTATTTT. It encodes CASSEQISSGRVTDTQYF.

Only a few counts were recorded for this clonotype. The chain recombines TRBV19 with TRBJ2-1; 10 bases match TRBD2. With V trimmed by 1 base and J by 7 bases, 7 bases remained unmatched. This CDR3 region has 16 residues. The germline V gene encodes CDR1 LNHDA and CDR2 SQIVND (reference sequence). This chain's CDR3 is CASSIGTSGVWNEQFF. CDR3 coding DNA: TGTGCCAGTAGTATAGGTACTAGCGGGGTATGGAATGAGCAGTTCTTC.

The sample holds many counts of this clonotype. The V and J genes are TRBV5-1 and TRBJ2-1, with 9 nucleotides matching TRBD2. Germline-derived CDR1 and CDR2 are SGHRS and YFSETQ. V trimming: 3 bases; J trimming: 5 bases; junction bases outside the gene matches: 9. The CDR3 has 16 residues. The CDR3 protein is CASSWSSGTLNNEQFF. CDR3 coding DNA: TGCGCCAGCAGCTGGTCTAGCGGGACCCTTAACAATGAGCAGTTCTTC.

The chain combines TRBV3-1 with TRBJ2-3; D not certain. V was shortened by 4 bases and J by 0 bases, with 14 bases between the two germline ends. CDR3 length: 16 amino acids. In germline, CDR1 is LGHDT, CDR2 YNNKEL (reference sequence). The CDR3 DNA follows: TGTGCCAGCAGCCTTCGGGCCGCTATTAGCACAGATACGCAGTATTTT. Protein sequence: CASSLRAAISTDTQYF.

This clonotype was observed at least ten times. This rearrangement joins TRBV12-3 or TRBV12-4 to TRBJ2-3; tentative D call: TRBD2 (5 bases). This CDR3 region has 18 residues. Trimming removed 3 bases at V and 5 bases at J, with 24 bases between. CDR3 loop: CASSLIPLISGNRDTQYF. For the CDR3, the DNA is TGTGCCAGCAGTTTGATCCCCTTGATATCCGGGAACAGAGATACGCAGTATTTT.

This clonotype was observed a few times. The chain recombines TRBV11-2 with TRBJ1-6; 9 positions match TRBD1. Germline trimming cut 3 bases from V and 9 bases from J; bases unmatched to any gene: 3. Germline V gives CDR1 SGHAT, CDR2 FQNNGV. CDR3 length: 14 amino acids. This CDR3 reads CASSFGQGSSPLHF. In nucleotides, the CDR3 is TGTGCCAGCAGCTTTGGACAGGGGAGTTCACCCCTCCACTTT.

This clonotype was counted at least ten times. The chain employs TRBV28 and TRBJ2-7, with D perhaps assigned TRBD1 or TRBD2 (5 bases each). This CDR3 spans 14 amino acids. Looked up from germline, CDR1 is MDHEN and CDR2 is SYDVKM. Between the trimmed V and J ends, which lost 7 bases and 0 bases, there was a span of 13 bases. The CDR3 reads CASMGRDGSYEQYF. The CDR3 DNA reads as TGTGCCAGCATGGGCCGGGACGGCTCCTACGAGCAGTACTTC.

The V and J genes are TRBV29-1 and TRBJ1-1; D may be TRBD1 (5 bases). Germline V gene data show CDR1 as SQVTM and CDR2 as ANQGSEA. Trimming took off 4 bases at V and 3 bases at J, with 12 bases between the two ends. This CDR3 is built from 13 residues. CDR3 residues: CSVAGRLDTEAFF. CDR3 coding DNA: TGCAGCGTTGCAGGGAGATTGGACACTGAAGCTTTCTTT.

On this clonotype itself: Possible read error: a much larger clone is one base away. The V call is TRBV20-1, the J call TRBJ2-7; perhaps TRBD1 as D (6 bases). The J call is in doubt because the DNA end fits TRBJ2-1 better. Germline-derived CDR1 and CDR2 are DFQATT and SNEGSKA (reference sequence). The length of the CDR3 is 11 residues. The CDR3 here is CSTGTSYEQFF. The CDR3, as DNA: TGCAGCACAGGGACATCCTACGAGCAGTTCTTC.

The V call is TRBV20-1, the J call TRBJ1-5, with TRBD1 as a possible D gene (5 bases). CDR3 length: 17 amino acids. Germline V gives CDR1 DFQATT, CDR2 SNEGSKA (reference sequence). V lost 7 bases, J lost 5 bases, and 27 bases lay in between. The CDR3 protein is CSGPDQQVKEGDQPQHF. The CDR3 region has the DNA TGCAGTGGCCCAGATCAACAGGTTAAGGAAGGTGATCAGCCCCAGCATTTT.